This section outlines one T cell receptor (beta chain) sequence together with its context. Between the trimmed V and J ends, which lost 5 bases and 0 bases, there was a span of 11 bases. CDR3 size: 15 residues. Germline V gene lookup returns CDR1 SGHTA and CDR2 FQGNSA. TCRdb analysed the 5' RACE reads with MiXCR anew, one entry per CDR3 protein. The sample comprises 250,000 to 300,000 distinct CDR3 sequences, roughly 15% of which are singletons, and 22% rests with the top ten. These data originate in a study of T-cell memory formation after mild COVID-19. The chain uses TRBV7-2 and TRBJ2-1; D not certain. This clonotype was sampled from a young man who had mild COVID-19 (a few samples of this study predate the infection). Cell type and time point are not known. Sequencing was done on a sample of PBMCs or a T cell subset sorted from them (not recorded which). The CDR3: CASSLQLVSYNEQFF. CDR3 in DNA: TGTGCCAGCAGCCTGCAACTGGTCTCCTACAATGAGCAGTTCTTC.